The 4 T cell receptor beta chains reported below all come from one sample, sequenced in a study of T cell responses to AZD1222 COVID-19 vaccine. The repertoire was sequenced with immunoSEQ multiplex PCR; TCRdb's copy has only in-frame clones and lacks some. This table has some 130,000 clones, 93% appearing once. The sample here was peripheral blood, taken on day 0 of AZD1222 vaccination. All receptors derive from an adult in good health.

CDR3 sequence: CASSLAQANSGNTIYF. The CDR3 DNA is TGTGCCAGCAGCTTAGCACAGGCAAACTCTGGAAACACCATATATTTT. The V and J genes are TRBV13 and TRBJ1-3; a weak D match, TRBD1 (5 bases). Trimming pared 1 base from V and 0 bases from J, leaving 10 bases between. The germline gives CDR1 PRHDT, CDR2 FYEKMQ (reference sequence). The CDR3 has 16 amino acids.

The V and J genes are TRBV6-6 and TRBJ2-1; no reliable D call. Germline-derived CDR1 and CDR2 are MNHNY and SVGAGI (reference sequence). The length of the CDR3 is 12 residues. Trimming removed 2 bases from V and 7 bases from J, with 6 bases in between. The DNA of the CDR3 is TGTGCCAGCAGTTACACGACAAATGAGCAGTTCTTC. It translates to CASSYTTNEQFF.

The chain links TRBV6-5 to TRBJ2-1, with D tentatively TRBD2 (5 bases). V was pared by 10 bases and J by 5 bases, with 18 bases between. Per germline, CDR1 MNHEY and CDR2 SVGAGI. CDR3 length: 14 residues. Here the CDR3 DNA reads TGTGCCACCCCCCGAGGTAGCGTCAACAATGAGCAGTTCTTC. Protein sequence: CATPRGSVNNEQFF.

V and J are TRBV18 and TRBJ2-3; no reliable D call. Per germline, CDR1 KGHSH and CDR2 LQKENI. This CDR3 region has 15 residues. Deletions cut 1 base from V and 0 bases from J, with 8 bases between. CDR3 nucleotide sequence: TGTGCCAGCTCACCACAGCAAAGAAGCACAGATACGCAGTATTTT. It codes for CASSPQQRSTDTQYF.